The next 5 T cell receptor beta chains were all read from a single sample in a study of blood T cell repertoires in COVID-19. TCRdb keeps only in-frame clones here, not all; method: immunoSEQ multiplex PCR. Of 250,000 to 350,000 clones in the sample, approximately 83% were seen once. The sequenced sample was PBMCs or T cells enriched from blood (not recorded which). These receptors all come from a young woman who had recovered from COVID-19.

This clone was observed once. The chain uses TRBV7-9 and TRBJ2-7, with a weak D call TRBD2 (5 bases). CDR3 length equals 16 residues. V was cut by 6 bases and J by 1 base, with 19 bases left in between. Germline CDR1 reads SEHNR; CDR2 reads FQNEAQ (reference sequence). The CDR3 bases are TGTGCCAGCAGTCCCACTCCAGGTGAGCGGTCCTACGAGCAGTACTTC. Its translation is CASSPTPGERSYEQYF. Combining the CDR3 with reference TRBV7-9 and TRBJ2-7 gives the whole variable domain DTGVSQNPRHKITKRGQNVTFRCDPISEHNRLYWYRQTLGQGPEFLTYFQNEAQLEKSRLLSDRFSAERPKGSFSTLEIQRTEQGDSAMYLCASSPTPGERSYEQYFGPGTRLTVT.

The chain employs TRBV7-6 and TRBJ2-1, with 9 bases identical to TRBD2. The V gene end was trimmed by 4 bases and the J gene end by 3 bases; junction bases not matched to a gene: 10. CDR3 length: 17 amino acids. From germline, CDR1 is SGHVS and CDR2 FNYEAQ. The CDR3 reads CASSSVRSGRVYNEQFF. CDR3 DNA sequence: TGTGCCAGCAGCTCCGTTCGTAGCGGGAGAGTCTACAATGAGCAGTTCTTC.

The gene calls are TRBV7-2 and TRBJ2-1, with 10 bases that match TRBD2. This CDR3 region has 15 residues. The germline V gene has CDR1 SGHTA and CDR2 FQGNSA. The V gene end was trimmed by 4 bases and the J gene end by 7 bases; junction bases not matched to a gene: 7. DNA for the CDR3: TGTGCCAGCAGCTCAGCGGGAGGGCCTTGGAATGAGCAGTTCTTC. Residues: CASSSAGGPWNEQFF.

V is TRBV28 and J is TRBJ2-6; 9 bases align to TRBD1. CDR3 size: 18 residues. Losses at the gene ends were 5 bases for V and 0 bases for J; bases not matched to a gene: 8. Germline V gene lookup returns CDR1 MDHEN and CDR2 SYDVKM. The CDR3 nucleotides read TGTGCCAGCAGTGCGAGACAGGGGGTTGCCTCTGGGGCCAACGTCCTGACTTTC. Protein product: CASSARQGVASGANVLTF. The full variable domain, completed using reference TRBV28 and TRBJ2-6, is DVKVTQSSRYLVKRTGEKVFLECVQDMDHENMFWYRQDPGLGLRLIYFSYDVKMKEKGDIPEGYSVSREKKERFSLILESASTNQTSMYLCASSARQGVASGANVLTFGAGSRLTVL.

The rearrangement joins TRBV7-2 to TRBJ2-7; TRBD2 is a possible D gene (6 bases). The ends were cut back, 5 bases at V and 3 bases at J, with 14 bases in the middle. CDR1 is SGHTA and CDR2 is FQGNSA in the germline V gene. The CDR3 contains 14 residues. The CDR3 sequence is CASSRTGVYYEQYF. CDR3 coding DNA: TGTGCCAGCAGCCGGACGGGAGTGTACTACGAGCAGTACTTC.